Listed below are T cell receptor beta chains from one sample, sequenced in a study of cytomegalovirus exposure and HLA in healthy donors. Using immunoSEQ multiplex PCR, the repertoire was profiled, and TCRdb retains in-frame clones only, with some absent. The table includes roughly 150,000 clones, over 80% detected once. The sequencing input was PBMCs. The receptor set was obtained from a female donor in good health and CMV-seronegative. Each CDR3 is given with its conserved first and last residue. Size is omitted from some rows. Given values are once, few, many or a class for expanded clones.

TRBV5-1	TRBJ1-2	-	CASSQGQSYGYTF
TRBV11-1	TRBJ2-7	-	CASSLASGEKWYF
TRBV5-5	TRBJ2-2	few	CASSIGTGYTGELFF
TRBV28	TRBJ1-1	-	CASSLRQGPTEAFF
TRBV11-2	TRBJ1-1	-	CASSPGQLEAFF
TRBV5-1	TRBJ2-5	-	CASTRDREYQETQYF
TRBV6-5	TRBJ2-1	few	CASSYSRTGGNQQFF
TRBV27	TRBJ2-5	-	CASSLTLGETQYF
TRBV2	TRBJ1-2	-	CASGTGPGYTF
TRBV4-1	TRBJ2-7	-	CASSQDRLFTLCGQYF
TRBV25-1	TRBJ2-1	-	CASSDIYTEQFF
TRBV27	TRBJ2-7	-	CASSQRETYEQYF
TRBV28	TRBJ2-7	-	CASSLAYEQYF
TRBV19	TRBJ2-2	-	CASSSQGAGTGELFF
TRBV7-9	TRBJ2-7	-	CASSYVYGGRYYEQYF
TRBV5-4	TRBJ2-7	-	CASSSDREDEQYF
TRBV5-1	TRBJ2-2	-	CASDDGTSGVGGELFF
TRBV2	TRBJ2-7	-	CASKTTGSYEQYF
TRBV30	TRBJ2-7	-	CAWSQPGTSGPEQYF
TRBV5-4	TRBJ2-3	-	CASSLSSGSTDTQYF
TRBV9	TRBJ2-3	-	CASSSGGTPSSGDTQYF
TRBV6-1	TRBJ2-2	-	CASSASTSGRRLDTGELFF
TRBV21-1	TRBJ1-5	-	CASRPRATNQPQHF
TRBV29-1	TRBJ1-1	few	CSLVENTEAFF
TRBV28	TRBJ1-1	-	CASGPSGTGGPEAFF
TRBV5-1	TRBJ2-5	-	CASSLAGSEPQETQYF
TRBV5-6	TRBJ2-5	few	CASSLRAGEETQYF
TRBV28	TRBJ2-5	-	CASSPWTSGSHETQYF
TRBV18	TRBJ1-1	-	CASSPGQGTLNTEAFF
TRBV5-1	TRBJ1-3	-	CASSLGGHSSGNTIYF
TRBV28	TRBJ1-5	-	CASSLIPTGGHQPQHF
TRBV27	TRBJ2-7	-	CASSSSTGIGIYEQYF